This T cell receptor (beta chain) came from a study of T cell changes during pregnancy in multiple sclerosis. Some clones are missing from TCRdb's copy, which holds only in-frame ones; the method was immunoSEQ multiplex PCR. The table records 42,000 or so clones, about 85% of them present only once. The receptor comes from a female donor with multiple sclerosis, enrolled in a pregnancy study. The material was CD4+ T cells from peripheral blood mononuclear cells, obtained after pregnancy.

The CDR3: CASSLGRQGYAGELFF. DNA for the CDR3: TGTGCCAGCAGCTTGGGCCGGCAGGGTTATGCCGGGGAGCTGTTTTTT. The genes are TRBV5-4 and TRBJ2-2, with D possibly matching TRBD1 (5 bases). The V end was cut by 0 bases, the J end by 6 bases, with 15 bases between. CDR1 and CDR2 (germline): SGHNT, YYREEE (reference sequence). The CDR3 loop spans 16 amino acids.